Each of the 11 T cell receptor beta chains below was sequenced from the same sample in a study of cytomegalovirus exposure and HLA in healthy donors. Amplification used 60 Vbeta primers and 13 Jbeta primers. Profiling relied on immunoSEQ multiplex PCR, and the TCRdb table lists in-frame clones only, not all of them. The sample holds about 120,000 clones, 70% to 80% seen once. What was sequenced was PBMCs. These TCRs come from a man aged 50 to 59 in good health and CMV-seropositive.

This chain uses TRBV7-9 with TRBJ1-4; 10 nucleotides agree with TRBD1. Germline V gene lookup returns CDR1 SEHNR and CDR2 FQNEAQ (reference sequence). The CDR3 is 15 amino acids. Trimming removed 5 bases from V and 7 bases from J; junction bases left unmatched: 7. The CDR3 DNA follows: TGTGCCAGCAGCCAAGGGACAGGGGAGGCTGAAAAACTGTTTTTT. Protein: CASSQGTGEAEKLFF.

This clone was recorded once. The rearrangement uses TRBV2 and TRBJ1-4; TRBD1 agrees at 7 bases. Germline CDR1 and CDR2: SNHLY and FYNNEI. V lost 7 bases and J lost 7; bases outside the gene matches: 6. This CDR3 spans 13 amino acids. The DNA of the CDR3 is TGTGCCAGCACGAGGGGGCCTAGTGAAAAACTGTTTTTT. Its protein is CASTRGPSEKLFF.

The rearrangement links TRBV7-8 to TRBJ1-1; D might be TRBD1 (5 bases). The CDR3 length is 14 residues. V lost 4 bases, J lost 8 bases, and 17 bases lay in between. Germline V gives CDR1 SGHVS, CDR2 FQNEAQ. The CDR3 DNA reads TGTGCCAGCAGCTCGACCCAGGACAAAACCGAAGCTTTCTTT. Protein product: CASSSTQDKTEAFF.

The rearrangement links TRBV11-2 to TRBJ2-2; D may be TRBD2 (6 bases). The CDR3 spans 15 residues. Germline CDR1 SGHAT, CDR2 FQNNGV. V was shortened by 6 bases and J by 0 bases, with 11 bases between the two germline ends. DNA for the CDR3: TGTGCCAGCAGAAGACTAGACTCGAACACCGGGGAGCTGTTTTTT. Protein: CASRRLDSNTGELFF.

The genes are TRBV11-3 and TRBJ2-1, with 14 bases matching TRBD2. The CDR3 has 16 residues. The germline gives CDR1 SGHNT, CDR2 YENEEA. The V segment lost 3 bases and the J segment 8 bases; nucleotides outside the gene matches: 6. The CDR3, as DNA: TGTGCCAGCAGCTTGGGGGGGACTAGCGGGAGCGATGAGCAGTTCTTC. It specifies CASSLGGTSGSDEQFF.

This sequence joins TRBV19 and TRBJ1-5; the D gene is possibly TRBD1 (6 bases). Trimming removed 7 bases from V and 0 bases from J, with 16 bases in between. This CDR3 comprises 16 residues. CDR1 and CDR2 (germline): LNHDA, SQIVND (reference sequence). The CDR3 loop is CASMGWTDHSNQPQHF. CDR3 DNA sequence: TGTGCCAGTATGGGCTGGACAGACCATAGCAATCAGCCCCAGCATTTT. The full variable domain, its missing parts supplied by reference TRBV19 and TRBJ1-5, is DGGITQSPKYLFRKEGQNVTLSCEQNLNHDAMYWYRQDPGQGLRLIYYSQIVNDFQKGDIAEGYSVSREKKESFPLTVTSAQKNPTAFYLCASMGWTDHSNQPQHFGDGTRLSIL.

The rearrangement joins TRBV10-1 to TRBJ2-6; 7 nucleotides match TRBD1. This CDR3 spans 18 amino acids. The V gene end was trimmed by 0 bases and the J gene end by 0 bases; junction bases not matched to a gene: 5. Germline V CDR1 and CDR2: WNHNN, SYGVQD (reference sequence). The CDR3 DNA sequence: TGCGCCAGCAGTGAGTCGATCTCAGGGGGCTCTGGGGCCAACGTCCTGACTTTC. It specifies CASSESISGGSGANVLTF.

The chain carries TRBV10-3 and TRBJ2-5, with 7 bases matching TRBD1. This CDR3 spans 18 amino acids. In germline, CDR1 is ENHRY, CDR2 SYGVKD. V dropped 0 bases and J dropped 5; count of bases not matched to a gene: 15. The CDR3 DNA sequence: TGTGCCATCAGTGAGTCCCTTTCTACAGGGGTGGCAACGGAGACCCAGTACTTC. As protein: CAISESLSTGVATETQYF.

This chain joins TRBV19 and TRBJ2-7, with 8 bases fitting TRBD1. V dropped 5 bases and J dropped 1; count of bases not matched to a gene: 7. Germline CDR1 LNHDA, CDR2 SQIVND (reference sequence). The CDR3 runs 15 residues. DNA for the CDR3: TGTGCCAGTAGTCCCCGCGGGACAGGTTCCTACGAGCAGTACTTC. Amino acids: CASSPRGTGSYEQYF.

J is TRBJ1-1 and V is TRBV6-5; no reliable D call. Germline V gene sequence: CDR1 MNHEY, CDR2 SVGAGI. Trimming took off 5 bases at V and 3 bases at J, with 13 bases between the two ends. The CDR3 has 14 amino acids. In nucleotides, the CDR3 is TGTGCCAGCAGTCCCGGGCCTAGCGACACTGAAGCTTTCTTT. Protein sequence: CASSPGPSDTEAFF.

With regard to this clone: The identical CDR3 is also encoded by other nucleotide sequences in the sample. This sequence joins TRBV7-9 and TRBJ2-1; tentative D call: TRBD2 (6 bases). The CDR3 sequence is 13 residues long. The germline CDR1 and CDR2 sequences are SEHNR and FQNEAQ (reference sequence). Trimming stripped 5 bases from V and 11 bases from J, with 16 bases between. As DNA, the CDR3 is TGTGCCAGCAGCAAACAGGAGGGCATTAAGCAGTTCTTC. Encoded protein: CASSKQEGIKQFF.